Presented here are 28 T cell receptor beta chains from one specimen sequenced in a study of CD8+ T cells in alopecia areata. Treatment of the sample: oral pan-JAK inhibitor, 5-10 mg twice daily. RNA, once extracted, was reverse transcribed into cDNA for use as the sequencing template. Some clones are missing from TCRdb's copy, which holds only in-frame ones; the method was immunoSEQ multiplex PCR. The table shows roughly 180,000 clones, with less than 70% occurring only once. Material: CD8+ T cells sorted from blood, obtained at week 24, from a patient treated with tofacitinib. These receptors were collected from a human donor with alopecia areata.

Written as DNA, the CDR3 is TGTGCCAGCAGCGGAGGATCGACAGGGGTAAGCAATGAGCAGTTCTTC. Its protein product is CASSGGSTGVSNEQFF. This chain uses TRBV9 with TRBJ2-1; 8 nucleotides line up with TRBD1. V trimming: 3 bases; J trimming: 6 bases; junction bases outside the gene matches: 11. The germline CDR1 and CDR2 sequences are SGDLS and YYNGEE. The CDR3 sequence is 16 residues long.

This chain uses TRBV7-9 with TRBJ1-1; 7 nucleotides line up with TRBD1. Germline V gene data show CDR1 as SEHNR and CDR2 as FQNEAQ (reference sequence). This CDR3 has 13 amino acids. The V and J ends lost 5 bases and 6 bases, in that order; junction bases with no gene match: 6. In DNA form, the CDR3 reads TGTGCCAGCAGCCATACAGGGGACGCTGAAGCTTTCTTT. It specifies CASSHTGDAEAFF.

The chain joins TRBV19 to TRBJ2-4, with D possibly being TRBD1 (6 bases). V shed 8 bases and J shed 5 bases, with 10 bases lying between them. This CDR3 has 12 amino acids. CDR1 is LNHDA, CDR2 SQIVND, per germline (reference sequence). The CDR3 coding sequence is TGTGCCAGTCGGGCAGGGGAAAACATTCAGTACTTC. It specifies CASRAGENIQYF. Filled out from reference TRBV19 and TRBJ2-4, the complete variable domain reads DGGITQSPKYLFRKEGQNVTLSCEQNLNHDAMYWYRQDPGQGLRLIYYSQIVNDFQKGDIAEGYSVSREKKESFPLTVTSAQKNPTAFYLCASRAGENIQYFGAGTRLSVL.

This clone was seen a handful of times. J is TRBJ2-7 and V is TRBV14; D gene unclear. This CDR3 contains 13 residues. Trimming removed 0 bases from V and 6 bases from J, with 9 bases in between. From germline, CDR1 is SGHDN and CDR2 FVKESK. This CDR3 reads CASSQEKVGEQYF. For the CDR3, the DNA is TGTGCCAGCAGCCAAGAGAAGGTCGGCGAGCAGTACTTC.

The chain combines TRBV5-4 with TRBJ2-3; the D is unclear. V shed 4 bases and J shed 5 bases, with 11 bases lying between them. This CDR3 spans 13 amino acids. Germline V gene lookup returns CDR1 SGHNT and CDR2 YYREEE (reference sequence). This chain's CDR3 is CASSPTLGDTQYF. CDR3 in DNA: TGTGCCAGCAGCCCCACCTTGGGAGATACGCAGTATTTT. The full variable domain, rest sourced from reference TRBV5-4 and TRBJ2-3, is ETGVTQSPTHLIKTRGQQVTLRCSSQSGHNTVSWYQQALGQGPQFIFQYYREEENGRGNFPPRFSGLQFPNYSSELNVNALELDDSALYLCASSPTLGDTQYFGPGTRLTVL.

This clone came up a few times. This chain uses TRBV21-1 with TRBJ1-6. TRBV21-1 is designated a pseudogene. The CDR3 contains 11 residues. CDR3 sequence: CAAEWYSPLHF. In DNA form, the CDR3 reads TGTGCCGCCGAGTGGTACTCACCCCTCCACTTT.

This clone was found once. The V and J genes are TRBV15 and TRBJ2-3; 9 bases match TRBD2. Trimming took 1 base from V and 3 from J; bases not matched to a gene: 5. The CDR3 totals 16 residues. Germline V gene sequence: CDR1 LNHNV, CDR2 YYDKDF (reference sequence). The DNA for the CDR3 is TGTGCCACCAGCAGAGTACCGGGACTAGCAACAGATACGCAGTATTTT. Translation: CATSRVPGLATDTQYF.

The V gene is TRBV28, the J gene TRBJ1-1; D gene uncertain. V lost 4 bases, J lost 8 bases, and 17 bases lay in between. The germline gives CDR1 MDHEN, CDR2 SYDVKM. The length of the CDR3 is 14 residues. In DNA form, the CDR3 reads TGTGCCAGCAGTTACGATCTGAACCCCGCGGAAGCTTTCTTT. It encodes CASSYDLNPAEAFF. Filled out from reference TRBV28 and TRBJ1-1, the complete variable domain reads DVKVTQSSRYLVKRTGEKVFLECVQDMDHENMFWYRQDPGLGLRLIYFSYDVKMKEKGDIPEGYSVSREKKERFSLILESASTNQTSMYLCASSYDLNPAEAFFGQGTRLTVV.

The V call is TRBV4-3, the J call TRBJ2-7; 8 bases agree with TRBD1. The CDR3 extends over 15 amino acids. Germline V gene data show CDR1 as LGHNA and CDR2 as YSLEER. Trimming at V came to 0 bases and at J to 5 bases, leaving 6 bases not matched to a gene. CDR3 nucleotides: TGCGCCAGCAGCCAAGAGGACAGGGCGAGCGACGAGCAGTACTTC. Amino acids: CASSQEDRASDEQYF.

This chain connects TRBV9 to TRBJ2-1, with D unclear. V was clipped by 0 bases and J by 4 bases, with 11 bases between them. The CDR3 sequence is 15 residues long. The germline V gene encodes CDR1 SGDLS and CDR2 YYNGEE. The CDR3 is CASSVGFGQYNEQFF. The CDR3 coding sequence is TGTGCCAGCAGCGTAGGCTTCGGGCAGTACAATGAGCAGTTCTTC.

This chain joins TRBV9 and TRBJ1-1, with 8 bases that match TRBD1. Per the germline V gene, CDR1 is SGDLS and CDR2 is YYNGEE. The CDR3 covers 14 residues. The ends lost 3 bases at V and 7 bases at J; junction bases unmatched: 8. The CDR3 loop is CASSGTGFKGEAFF. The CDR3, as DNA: TGTGCCAGCAGCGGGACAGGGTTTAAGGGTGAAGCTTTCTTT.

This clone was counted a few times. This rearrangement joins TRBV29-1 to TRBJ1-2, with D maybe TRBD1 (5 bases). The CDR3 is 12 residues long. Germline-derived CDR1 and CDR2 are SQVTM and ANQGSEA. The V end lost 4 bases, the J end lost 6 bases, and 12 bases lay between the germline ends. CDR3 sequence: CSVVQGLDGYTF. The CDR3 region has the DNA TGCAGCGTTGTTCAGGGATTAGATGGCTACACCTTC. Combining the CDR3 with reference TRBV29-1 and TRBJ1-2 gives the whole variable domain SAVISQKPSRDICQRGTSLTIQCQVDSQVTMMFWYRQQPGQSLTLIATANQGSEATYESGFVIDKFPISRPNLTFSTLTVSNMSPEDSSIYLCSVVQGLDGYTFGSGTRLTVV.

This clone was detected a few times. The chain's CDR3 is CASSFTTEDTQYF. CDR3 in DNA: TGTGCCAGCAGCTTTACTACCGAAGATACGCAGTATTTT. The V and J genes are TRBV5-6 and TRBJ2-3, with unresolved D. The CDR3 spans 13 residues. The V end was cut by 2 bases, the J end by 5 bases, with 9 bases between. The germline CDR1 and CDR2 sequences are SGHDT and YYEEEE.

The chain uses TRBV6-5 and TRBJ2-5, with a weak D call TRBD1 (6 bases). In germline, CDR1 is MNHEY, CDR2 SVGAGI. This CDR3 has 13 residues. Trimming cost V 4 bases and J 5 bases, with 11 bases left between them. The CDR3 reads CASSSGAFETQYF. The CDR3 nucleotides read TGTGCCAGCAGTTCAGGGGCTTTCGAGACCCAGTACTTC.

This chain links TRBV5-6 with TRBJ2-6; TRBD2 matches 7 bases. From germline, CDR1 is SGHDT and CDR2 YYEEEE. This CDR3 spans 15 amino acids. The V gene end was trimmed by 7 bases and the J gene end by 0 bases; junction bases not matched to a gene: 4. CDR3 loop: CASGPGGSGANVLTF. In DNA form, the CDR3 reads TGTGCCAGCGGGCCGGGAGGCTCTGGGGCCAACGTCCTGACTTTC.

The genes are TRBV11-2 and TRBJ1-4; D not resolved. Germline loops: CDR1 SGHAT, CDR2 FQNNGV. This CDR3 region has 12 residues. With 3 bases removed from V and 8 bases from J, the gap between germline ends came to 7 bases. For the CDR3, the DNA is TGTGCCAGCAGCTTCGGGCCCGAAAAACTGTTTTTT. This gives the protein CASSFGPEKLFF.

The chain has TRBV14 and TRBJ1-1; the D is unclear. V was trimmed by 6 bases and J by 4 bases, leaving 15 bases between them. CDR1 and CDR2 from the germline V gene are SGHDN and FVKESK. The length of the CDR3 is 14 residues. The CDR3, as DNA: TGTGCCAGCAGTCTATCAGCGGGTGGCACTGAAGCTTTCTTT. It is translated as CASSLSAGGTEAFF.

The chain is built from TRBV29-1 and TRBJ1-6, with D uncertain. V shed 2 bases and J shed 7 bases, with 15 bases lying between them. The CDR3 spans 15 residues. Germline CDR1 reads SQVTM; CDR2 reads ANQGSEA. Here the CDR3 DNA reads TGCAGCGTTGAACGATCCGGGCCGAACAATTCACCCCTCCACTTT. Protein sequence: CSVERSGPNNSPLHF. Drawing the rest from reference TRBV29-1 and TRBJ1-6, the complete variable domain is SAVISQKPSRDICQRGTSLTIQCQVDSQVTMMFWYRQQPGQSLTLIATANQGSEATYESGFVIDKFPISRPNLTFSTLTVSNMSPEDSSIYLCSVERSGPNNSPLHFGNGTRLTVT.

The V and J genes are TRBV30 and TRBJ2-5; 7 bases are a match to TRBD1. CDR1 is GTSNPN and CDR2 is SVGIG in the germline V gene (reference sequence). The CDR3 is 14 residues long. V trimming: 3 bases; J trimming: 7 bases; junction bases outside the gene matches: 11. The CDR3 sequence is CAWRDGTATATQYF. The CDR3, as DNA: TGTGCCTGGAGAGATGGGACAGCCACCGCGACCCAGTACTTC.

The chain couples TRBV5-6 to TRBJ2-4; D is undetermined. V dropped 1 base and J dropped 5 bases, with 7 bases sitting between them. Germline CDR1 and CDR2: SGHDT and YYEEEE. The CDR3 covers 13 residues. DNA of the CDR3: TGTGCCAGCAGCTTGATTGGGGAAAACATTCAGTACTTC. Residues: CASSLIGENIQYF.

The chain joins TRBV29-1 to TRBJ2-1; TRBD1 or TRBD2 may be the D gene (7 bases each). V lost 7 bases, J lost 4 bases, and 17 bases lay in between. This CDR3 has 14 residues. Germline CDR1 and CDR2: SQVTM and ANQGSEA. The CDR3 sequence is CSADREGLYNEQFF. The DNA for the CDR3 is TGCAGCGCCGACAGGGAGGGACTTTACAATGAGCAGTTCTTC.

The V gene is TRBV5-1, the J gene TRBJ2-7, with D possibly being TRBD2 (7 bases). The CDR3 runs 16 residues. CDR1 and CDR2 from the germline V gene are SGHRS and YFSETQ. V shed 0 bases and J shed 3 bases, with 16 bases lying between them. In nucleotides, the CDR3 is TGCGCCAGCAGCTTGGATCCTCGGGGGGCCCACTACGAGCAGTACTTC. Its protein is CASSLDPRGAHYEQYF. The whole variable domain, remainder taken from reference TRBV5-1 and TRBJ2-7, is KAGVTQTPRYLIKTRGQQVTLSCSPISGHRSVSWYQQTPGQGLQFLFEYFSETQRNKGNFPGRFSGRQFSNSRSEMNVSTLELGDSALYLCASSLDPRGAHYEQYFGPGTRLTVT.

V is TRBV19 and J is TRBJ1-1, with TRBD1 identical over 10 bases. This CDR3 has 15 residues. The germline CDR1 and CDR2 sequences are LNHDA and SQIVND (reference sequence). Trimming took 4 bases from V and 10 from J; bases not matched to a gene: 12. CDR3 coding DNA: TGTGCCAGTAGTAGAGGGGACAGGGGCTCTTTTTCAGCTTTCTTT. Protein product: CASSRGDRGSFSAFF.

The CDR3 nucleotides read TGTGCCACGAGCGGGGGTCCCTACAATGAGCAGTTCTTC. Translated: CATSGGPYNEQFF. The rearrangement joins TRBV6-5 to TRBJ2-1; 8 bases match TRBD2. The germline V gene has CDR1 MNHEY and CDR2 SVGAGI. The CDR3 has 13 residues. The V and J ends lost 10 bases and 2 bases, in that order; junction bases with no gene match: 4.

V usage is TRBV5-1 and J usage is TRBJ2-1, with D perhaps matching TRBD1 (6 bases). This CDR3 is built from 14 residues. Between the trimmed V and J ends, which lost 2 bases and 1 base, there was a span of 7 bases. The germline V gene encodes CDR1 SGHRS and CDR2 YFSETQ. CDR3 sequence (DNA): TGCGCCAGCAGCTTCAGGGGTTCCTACAATGAGCAGTTCTTC. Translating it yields CASSFRGSYNEQFF.

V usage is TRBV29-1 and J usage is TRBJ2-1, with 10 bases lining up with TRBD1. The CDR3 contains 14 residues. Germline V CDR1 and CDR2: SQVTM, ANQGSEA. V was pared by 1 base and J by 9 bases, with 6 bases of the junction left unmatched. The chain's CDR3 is CSVEGGTGEFEQFF. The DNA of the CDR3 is TGCAGCGTTGAAGGGGGGACAGGGGAGTTTGAGCAGTTCTTC.

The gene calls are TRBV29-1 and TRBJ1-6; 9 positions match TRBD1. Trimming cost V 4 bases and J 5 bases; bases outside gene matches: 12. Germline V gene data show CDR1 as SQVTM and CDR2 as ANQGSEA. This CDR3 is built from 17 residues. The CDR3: CSVASRDRVGDNSPLHF. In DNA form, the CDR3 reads TGCAGCGTTGCCTCTCGGGACAGGGTAGGGGATAATTCACCCCTCCACTTT.

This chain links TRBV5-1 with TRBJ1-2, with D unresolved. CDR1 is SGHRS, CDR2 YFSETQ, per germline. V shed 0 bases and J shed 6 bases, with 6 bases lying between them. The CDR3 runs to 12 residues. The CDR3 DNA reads TGCGCCAGCAGCTTGGATCAGGATGGCTACACCTTC. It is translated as CASSLDQDGYTF.